This T cell receptor (beta chain) was sequenced in a study of shared clonotypes between healthy human individuals. Method: immunoSEQ multiplex PCR; TCRdb's copy keeps in-frame clones and lacks some. The sample shows about 2.2 million clones, 85% to 95% of them seen only once. This CDR3 comprises 13 residues. V lost 2 bases and J lost 6, with 8 bases in between. The V gene's germline CDR1 is LGHNT and CDR2 FRNRAP. Naive CD8 cells lacked CD45RO and underwent positive selection for CCR7, leaving out terminally differentiated effector memory CD45RA+ cells. Sequencing was performed on naive CD8+ T cells from PBMCs. The chain carries TRBV12-5 and TRBJ2-1; D gene uncertain. The TCR sequence derives from a man in his late teens or twenties in good health. Some clones in this sample may be carry-over from other donors' samples. As DNA, the CDR3 is TGTGCTAGTGGTTTGTCCAGATCCAATGAGCAGTTCTTC. This translates into CASGLSRSNEQFF.